This record concerns one T cell receptor (beta chain) sequence. The source of the sample is a study of OX40 agonist ivuxolimab in advanced cancers. Study context: The study gave patients intravenous ivuxolimab at 0.01 to 10 mg/kg every 2 weeks. Hepatocellular carcinoma, melanoma, renal cell or head and neck cancer was diagnosed in the dose-escalation patients.

Germline CDR1 is SGHTA and CDR2 is FQGNSA. CDR3 length: 15 amino acids. After removal of 5 bases from V and 2 bases from J, the junction contained 8 bases not matched to a gene. Sequenced by immunoSEQ multiplex PCR; TCRdb stores in-frame clones only, minus some. The table records tens of thousands of clones, roughly 90% of them present only once. Sequencing was performed on CD4+ or CD8+ T cells sorted from blood, taken in a trial of the OX40 agonist ivuxolimab. The source of this sequence is an adult with an advanced solid tumor such as melanoma, head and neck, liver or kidney cancer. The V gene is TRBV7-2, the J gene TRBJ2-7, with 8 bases matching TRBD2. CDR3 sequence (DNA): TGTGCCAGCAGCCTTAGCGGGACATTTACCTACGAGCAGTACTTC. Encoded protein: CASSLSGTFTYEQYF.